These T cell receptor beta chains were read from a single sample in a study of blood T cell repertoires in COVID-19. Measured with immunoSEQ multiplex PCR; TCRdb has only the in-frame clones, and not every one. The sample lists about 350,000 clones, approximately 89% occurring once. Sequencing was done on a sample of peripheral blood. These receptors all stem from a woman between 18 and 29 years old who had recovered from COVID-19. CDR3s include the opening cysteine and the closing phenylalanine or tryptophan. D genes are given only for firm matches. Size is stated for part of the rows, as once, few or many counts, or as a class when the clone is expanded.

clone_size,v_call,d_call,j_call,cdr3_aa,cdr3_nt
-,TRBV2,-,TRBJ1-6,CASTLLQSRHSPLHF,TGTGCCAGCACCCTTCTCCAGTCCCGTCATTCACCCCTCCACTTT
-,TRBV7-9,TRBD2,TRBJ2-5,CASSPSVKTGSGRGETQYF,TGTGCCAGCAGCCCTTCGGTCAAGACAGGTAGCGGGAGGGGAGAGACCCAGTACTTC
-,TRBV7-9,TRBD2,TRBJ2-3,CASSFSYLPGTKGADTQYF,TGTGCCAGCAGCTTTTCTTACCTTCCCGGGACTAAAGGGGCAGATACGCAGTATTTT
-,TRBV6-5,-,TRBJ1-2,CASRKGVNYGYTF,TGTGCCAGCAGAAAAGGGGTAAACTATGGCTACACCTTC
-,TRBV30,-,TRBJ2-2,CAWLPHAGWTGELFF,TGTGCCTGGCTTCCCCACGCAGGGTGGACCGGGGAGCTGTTTTTT
-,TRBV12-5,-,TRBJ2-2,CASASGLSNTGELFF,TGTGCTAGTGCCTCGGGACTGTCGAACACCGGGGAGCTGTTTTTT
-,TRBV5-6,-,TRBJ1-2,CASSSRLWGDVGYTF,TGTGCCAGCAGCTCCCGGTTGTGGGGGGATGTTGGCTACACCTTC
-,TRBV14,TRBD1,TRBJ1-3,CASSLGQGRNTIYF,TGTGCCAGCAGCCTTGGACAGGGTAGAAACACCATATATTTT
-,TRBV10-1,-,TRBJ1-4,CASSDPANEKLFF,TGCGCCAGCAGTGACCCCGCTAATGAAAAACTGTTTTTT
few,TRBV27,-,TRBJ2-3,CASSFGSKSDTQYF,TGTGCCAGCAGTTTCGGTTCAAAATCAGATACGCAGTATTTT
-,TRBV9,TRBD1,TRBJ1-1,CASSIVGQGTTEAFF,TGTGCCAGCAGCATCGTAGGACAGGGGACCACTGAAGCTTTCTTT
-,TRBV6-6,TRBD1,TRBJ2-5,CASRYRGRETQYF,TGTGCCAGCAGATACAGGGGGCGAGAGACCCAGTACTTC
-,TRBV4-1,-,TRBJ1-2,CASSPRASAYGYTF,TGCGCCAGCAGCCCCCGAGCGTCTGCATATGGCTACACCTTC
-,TRBV7-2,TRBD2,TRBJ2-3,CASSFSSGSDADTQYF,TGTGCCAGCAGCTTTTCCAGCGGGAGTGATGCAGATACGCAGTATTTT
-,TRBV6-2/TRBV6-3,TRBD1,TRBJ1-5,CASSRRQGSQPQHF,TGTGCCAGCAGTCGAAGACAGGGTAGTCAGCCCCAGCATTTT
-,TRBV5-1,TRBD1,TRBJ2-1,CASTPGTGIRNEQFF,TGCGCCAGTACCCCCGGGACAGGAATTCGGAATGAGCAGTTCTTC
few,TRBV7-2,-,TRBJ1-1,CASSSSPPHANTEAFF,TGTGCCAGCAGCTCCTCCCCTCCACACGCGAACACTGAAGCTTTCTTT
once,TRBV19,TRBD1,TRBJ1-2,CASSIVGQRVYGYTF,TGTGCCAGTAGTATAGTGGGACAGAGAGTGTATGGCTACACCTTC
-,TRBV9,TRBD2,TRBJ2-1,CASSPRGLAGNNEQFF,TGTGCCAGCAGCCCACGGGGACTAGCGGGTAACAATGAGCAGTTCTTC
-,TRBV10-3,-,TRBJ2-3,CAISERQGGTDTQYF,TGTGCCATCAGTGAGAGGCAGGGTGGCACAGATACGCAGTATTTT
-,TRBV7-9,TRBD1,TRBJ1-2,CASSPTGQGAGGYTF,TGTGCCAGCAGCCCGACGGGACAGGGGGCAGGTGGCTACACCTTC
-,TRBV24-1,TRBD2,TRBJ2-3,CATSDGTSGNRHF,TGTGCCACCAGTGATGGGACTAGCGGGAATAGGCATTTT
-,TRBV19,-,TRBJ1-5,CASSTPRAVGGSSGQPQHF,TGTGCCAGTAGTACCCCTAGGGCGGTCGGGGGATCGAGCGGTCAGCCCCAGCATTTT
-,TRBV3-1/TRBV3-2,-,TRBJ2-5,CASSQFTGSKTQYF,TGTGCCAGCAGCCAATTTACAGGGTCGAAGACCCAGTACTTC
-,TRBV2,-,TRBJ1-4,CASSPRQARNEKLFF,TGTGCCAGCAGTCCTAGACAGGCGAGGAATGAAAAACTGTTTTTT
-,TRBV7-8,TRBD1,TRBJ1-5,CASSGEAGGGSNQPQHF,TGTGCCAGCAGCGGCGAGGCAGGGGGCGGCAGCAATCAGCCCCAGCATTTT
-,TRBV4-3,TRBD1,TRBJ1-2,CASSRSGTGSFGYTF,TGCGCCAGCAGCCGGTCCGGGACAGGGAGTTTTGGCTACACCTTC
few,TRBV10-1,TRBD2,TRBJ2-3,CASSLAGVRDTQYF,TGCGCCAGCAGTCTAGCGGGAGTCAGAGATACGCAGTATTTT
-,TRBV4-2,TRBD2,TRBJ2-1,CASSQVAGEDNEQFF,TGTGCCAGCAGCCAAGTAGCGGGAGAGGACAATGAGCAGTTCTTC
-,TRBV6-2/TRBV6-3,-,TRBJ1-2,CASSRFEAYPYTF,TGTGCCAGCAGTCGGTTCGAGGCCTATCCTTACACCTTC
-,TRBV27,TRBD1,TRBJ1-4,CASTSGARGLATNEKLFF,TGTGCCAGCACTTCGGGGGCCAGGGGGCTAGCAACTAATGAAAAACTGTTTTTT
-,TRBV19,-,TRBJ1-1,CASSTQGGTEAFF,TGTGCCAGTAGCACACAGGGTGGCACTGAAGCTTTCTTT
-,TRBV7-2,-,TRBJ1-5,CASLTGWGNQPQHF,TGTGCCAGTCTTACAGGGTGGGGCAATCAGCCCCAGCATTTT
-,TRBV30,TRBD1,TRBJ1-1,CAWSAGQGIKDTEAFF,TGTGCCTGGAGCGCGGGACAGGGAATAAAGGACACTGAAGCTTTCTTT
-,TRBV25-1,TRBD1,TRBJ2-1,CARRGQLSSYNEQFF,TGTGCCAGGAGGGGGCAGTTGAGCTCCTACAATGAGCAGTTCTTC
few,TRBV18,-,TRBJ1-6,CASSLRSTTNSPLHF,TGTGCCAGCTCACTGAGATCCACTACCAATTCACCCCTCCACTTT
-,TRBV7-9,-,TRBJ2-1,CASSLVFYEQFF,TGTGCCAGCAGCTTAGTCTTCTATGAGCAGTTCTTC
-,TRBV27,TRBD2,TRBJ2-2,CASTAAALAGRSTGELFF,TGTGCCAGCACTGCGGCGGCACTAGCGGGAAGGAGCACCGGGGAGCTGTTTTTT
-,TRBV7-2,-,TRBJ2-5,CASSPLALETQYF,TGTGCCAGCAGCCCCCTAGCGTTAGAGACCCAGTACTTC
-,TRBV24-1,TRBD1,TRBJ1-2,CATSAPRTGIDGYTF,TGTGCCACCAGTGCTCCAAGGACAGGGATCGATGGCTACACCTTC
once,TRBV9,TRBD1,TRBJ1-1,CASSGDRGAFF,TGTGCCAGCAGTGGGGACAGGGGAGCTTTCTTT
-,TRBV19,-,TRBJ1-1,CASNQQGITEAFF,TGTGCCAGTAATCAACAGGGTATCACTGAAGCTTTCTTT
-,TRBV6-1,TRBD2,TRBJ2-3,CASSERAGVGTDTQYF,TGTGCCAGCAGTGAAAGGGCGGGAGTAGGCACAGATACGCAGTATTTT
-,TRBV7-8,TRBD2,TRBJ2-1,CASSPGGRGYNEQFF,TGTGCCAGCAGCCCCGGGGGGAGGGGTTACAATGAGCAGTTCTTC
-,TRBV30,-,TRBJ2-3,CAWSVPWGAGDTQYF,TGTGCCTGGAGTGTACCCTGGGGCGCGGGGGATACGCAGTATTTT
-,TRBV5-4,-,TRBJ1-1,CASSSPTDSNTEAFF,TGTGCCAGCAGCTCGCCGACAGATTCTAACACTGAAGCTTTCTTT
-,TRBV11-3,TRBD2,TRBJ2-1,CASSLLLAGAYNEQFF,TGTGCCAGCAGCCTCTTGCTAGCGGGGGCCTACAATGAGCAGTTCTTC
once,TRBV24-1,-,TRBJ2-4,CATMEPVAETKNIQYF,TGTGCCACCATGGAGCCAGTGGCGGAGACCAAAAACATTCAGTACTTC
-,TRBV6-5,TRBD1,TRBJ1-3,CASSYRGLGGNTIYF,TGTGCCAGCAGTTACAGGGGGCTAGGAGGAAACACCATATATTTT
-,TRBV18,TRBD2,TRBJ2-3,CASSTTSGSWNTQYF,TGTGCCAGCTCAACTACTAGCGGGAGTTGGAATACGCAGTATTTT
-,TRBV5-1,TRBD2,TRBJ2-3,CASSPGTSGSSTDTQYF,TGCGCCAGCAGCCCCGGGACTAGCGGGAGTTCCACAGATACGCAGTATTTT
-,TRBV10-3,-,TRBJ2-5,CAIRVTGQETQYF,TGTGCCATCAGGGTGACAGGACAAGAGACCCAGTACTTC
once,TRBV6-2/TRBV6-3,TRBD1,TRBJ1-5,CASSSGQATNQPQHF,TGTGCCAGCAGCTCGGGACAGGCAACAAATCAGCCCCAGCATTTT
-,TRBV7-9,TRBD1,TRBJ1-5,CASSVAGTGDQPQHF,TGTGCCAGCAGCGTCGCCGGGACAGGGGACCAGCCCCAGCATTTT
-,TRBV6-2/TRBV6-3,-,TRBJ2-5,CASSWRLVQETQYF,TGTGCCAGCAGTTGGAGACTAGTTCAAGAGACCCAGTACTTC
once,TRBV5-1,TRBD2,TRBJ2-3,CASSRREADTQYF,TGCGCCAGCAGCCGCCGGGAGGCAGATACGCAGTATTTT
-,TRBV7-9,-,TRBJ1-3,CASSLAGASGNTIYF,TGTGCCAGCAGCTTAGCAGGGGCTTCTGGAAACACCATATATTTT